Listed here are 21 T cell receptor beta chains from one sample, sequenced in a study of PD-L1 blockade in urothelial cancer (dated 2017 in TCRdb). Library method: the immunoSEQ multiplex PCR assay. The immuneACCESS repertoire file appears here via TCRdb, limited to in-frame rearrangements. These files lack a portion of the clones; in checked studies, under half of the deficit traces to unresolved V genes, and the cause of the others is not known. Present in this sample are roughly 63,000 clones, 81% of which were seen just once. In total, the top ten clones hold around 6% of the sample. The sample's time point label is to be understood as: pretreatment peripheral blood. The sequencing here drew on PBMCs, taken around atezolizumab (anti-PD-L1) treatment. The source is a man between 65 and 85 years old with urothelial cancer.

The chain uses TRBV5-6 and TRBJ1-2, with 9 bases that match TRBD1. With V trimmed by 4 bases and J by 4 bases, 8 bases remained unmatched. The CDR3 has 15 residues. CDR1 and CDR2 from the germline V gene are SGHDT and YYEEEE. The CDR3 bases are TGTGCCAGCAGCCGCGGACAGGGGAATGGCTATGGCTACACCTTC. It codes for CASSRGQGNGYGYTF.

The J gene is TRBJ2-3, the V gene TRBV30, with TRBD1 matching 8 bases. The CDR3 has 14 amino acids. The germline CDR1 and CDR2 sequences are GTSNPN and SVGIG (reference sequence). Trimming removed 4 bases from V and 0 bases from J; junction bases left unmatched: 3. Here the CDR3 DNA reads TGTGCCTGGACCGGGGACAGGAGCACAGATACGCAGTATTTT. Translation: CAWTGDRSTDTQYF.

The gene calls are TRBV2 and TRBJ1-2; D remains ambiguous. Germline assignment: CDR1 SNHLY and CDR2 FYNNEI. V was trimmed by 0 bases and J by 8 bases, leaving 16 bases between them. This CDR3 is built from 15 residues. CDR3 residues: CASSEARWAGGGYTF. DNA of the CDR3: TGTGCCAGCAGTGAAGCGCGTTGGGCCGGCGGGGGCTACACCTTC.

The chain links TRBV7-2 to TRBJ2-1; TRBD2 agrees at 10 bases. The CDR3 is made up of 16 amino acids. Germline V gene data show CDR1 as SGHTA and CDR2 as FQGNSA. V dropped 6 bases and J dropped 0; count of bases not matched to a gene: 5. The CDR3 DNA reads as TGTGCCAGCAGTCTCAGCGGGGGGGTCTCCTACAATGAGCAGTTCTTC. It translates to CASSLSGGVSYNEQFF.

CDR3 residues: CSGGGGNTGELFF. Written as DNA, the CDR3 is TGCAGCGGCGGGGGAGGGAACACCGGGGAGCTGTTTTTT. This chain connects TRBV29-1 to TRBJ2-2; TRBD2 agrees at 7 bases. The CDR3 is 13 amino acids. The V gene's germline CDR1 is SQVTM and CDR2 ANQGSEA. J was trimmed by 1 base and V by 7 bases; bases with no gene match: 3.

This sequence joins TRBV2 and TRBJ1-1, with D possibly being TRBD1 (5 bases). V gave up 1 base and J gave up 4 bases, with 10 bases separating them. Per germline, CDR1 SNHLY and CDR2 FYNNEI. There are 14 residues in the CDR3. As DNA, the CDR3 is TGTGCCAGCAGTGAAGAAGTGGGGGGCACTGAAGCTTTCTTT. Its translation is CASSEEVGGTEAFF.

This chain links TRBV7-3 with TRBJ1-3; D is possibly TRBD1 (5 bases). V lost 3 bases and J lost 0, with 9 bases in between. This CDR3 is built from 15 residues. Per the germline V gene, CDR1 is SGHTA and CDR2 is FQGTGA. The CDR3 loop reads CASSLGGNSGNTIYF. Here the CDR3 DNA reads TGTGCCAGCAGCTTGGGGGGAAACTCTGGAAACACCATATATTTT.

CDR3 sequence reads: CATSRTATDVATNEKLFF. The CDR3 nucleotides read TGTGCCACCAGCAGGACAGCAACAGATGTTGCAACTAATGAAAAACTGTTTTTT. The chain carries TRBV15 and TRBJ1-4, with D possibly being TRBD1 (5 bases). Germline CDR1 and CDR2: LNHNV and YYDKDF (reference sequence). V shed 3 bases and J shed 0 bases, with 17 bases lying between them. This CDR3 contains 18 residues.

CDR3 residues: CASSTLGQAATNEKLFF. Written as DNA, the CDR3 is TGTGCCAGCAGTACCTTGGGACAGGCCGCAACTAATGAAAAACTGTTTTTT. This chain uses TRBV28 with TRBJ1-4; 8 positions agree with TRBD1. V trimming: 5 bases; J trimming: 0 bases; junction bases outside the gene matches: 8. The CDR3 has 17 amino acids. In germline, CDR1 is MDHEN, CDR2 SYDVKM.

The chain is built from TRBV14 and TRBJ2-4; 7 bases are a match to TRBD2. The junction had 4 bases not matched to a gene; V was cut back by 0 bases and J by 2 bases. Germline V lookup: CDR1 SGHDN, CDR2 FVKESK. CDR3 length: 16 amino acids. The CDR3 DNA reads as TGTGCCAGCAGCCAAGACTCGGGGGGAACCAAAAACATTCAGTACTTC. Translating it yields CASSQDSGGTKNIQYF.

The chain recombines TRBV18 with TRBJ1-1; tentatively, D is TRBD1 (6 bases). CDR3 length: 16 residues. Germline V gene lookup returns CDR1 KGHSH and CDR2 LQKENI. V was clipped by 3 bases and J by 3 bases, with 17 bases between them. CDR3 protein: CASSPPRGRGDTEAFF. CDR3 DNA: TGTGCCAGCTCACCCCCCCGGGGCAGGGGTGACACTGAAGCTTTCTTT.

The chain is built from TRBV7-2 and TRBJ2-5; TRBD2 agrees at 7 bases. After removal of 1 base from V and 4 bases from J, the junction contained 6 bases not matched to a gene. The CDR3 contains 15 residues. Germline values: CDR1 SGHTA, CDR2 FQGNSA. CDR3 sequence reads: CASSLVLGRGETQYF. For the CDR3, the DNA is TGTGCCAGCAGCTTAGTTCTAGGGAGGGGAGAGACCCAGTACTTC.

This chain joins TRBV7-9 and TRBJ2-6, with TRBD1 matching 8 bases. Losses at the gene ends were 4 bases for V and 11 bases for J; bases not matched to a gene: 1. Germline V gene lookup returns CDR1 SEHNR and CDR2 FQNEAQ (reference sequence). This CDR3 is 12 amino acids long. CDR3 sequence reads: CASSWTGYVLTF. The CDR3 region has the DNA TGTGCCAGCAGCTGGACAGGGTACGTCCTGACTTTC.

The rearrangement links TRBV6-5 to TRBJ2-7; 11 nucleotides align to TRBD2. This CDR3 is 15 amino acids long. J was trimmed by 0 bases and V by 6 bases; bases with no gene match: 4. Germline V gives CDR1 MNHEY, CDR2 SVGAGI. The CDR3 protein is CASSRTSGPSYEQYF. In DNA, the CDR3 is TGTGCCAGCAGCCGGACTAGCGGGCCCTCCTACGAGCAGTACTTC.

The V call is TRBV5-4, the J call TRBJ1-2, with 7 positions matching TRBD1. The length of the CDR3 is 14 residues. Germline-derived CDR1 and CDR2 are SGHNT and YYREEE (reference sequence). Losses at the gene ends were 2 bases for V and 2 bases for J; bases not matched to a gene: 3. This CDR3 is CASSLGQENYGYTF. The CDR3 region has the DNA TGTGCCAGCAGCTTAGGACAGGAGAACTATGGCTACACCTTC.

The chain links TRBV2 to TRBJ2-7, with 9 bases identical to TRBD1. CDR3 size: 14 residues. Germline V gives CDR1 SNHLY, CDR2 FYNNEI. The trim removed 4 bases at V and 6 bases at J, leaving 7 bases unmatched. The chain's CDR3 is CASSGEGQGVEQYF. Written as DNA, the CDR3 is TGTGCCAGCAGTGGAGAGGGACAGGGCGTCGAGCAGTACTTC.

This sequence joins TRBV9 and TRBJ2-7; TRBD1 matches 9 bases. The length of the CDR3 is 15 residues. The V gene's germline CDR1 is SGDLS and CDR2 YYNGEE. V dropped 3 bases and J dropped 5; count of bases not matched to a gene: 9. The CDR3 is CASSGGTGSINEQYF. The CDR3 DNA follows: TGTGCCAGCAGCGGTGGGACAGGGAGTATCAACGAGCAGTACTTC.

The CDR3 region is CASSLAPTGRAFF. The CDR3 nucleotides read TGTGCCAGCAGCTTGGCGCCGACAGGGCGGGCTTTCTTT. The chain employs TRBV11-3 and TRBJ1-1; 7 nucleotides align to TRBD1. The trim removed 3 bases at V and 11 bases at J, leaving 9 bases unmatched. There are 13 residues in the CDR3. Germline values: CDR1 SGHNT, CDR2 YENEEA.

V and J are TRBV13 and TRBJ2-1; perhaps TRBD1 as D (6 bases). The germline V gene has CDR1 PRHDT and CDR2 FYEKMQ (reference sequence). The CDR3 length is 16 residues. Trimming removed 5 bases from V and 0 bases from J, with 14 bases in between. CDR3 in amino acids: CASSPRQDSSYNEQFF. CDR3 in DNA: TGTGCCAGCAGCCCCCGTCAGGACAGCTCCTACAATGAGCAGTTCTTC. The full variable domain, completed using reference TRBV13 and TRBJ2-1, is AAGVIQSPRHLIKEKRETATLKCYPIPRHDTVYWYQQGPGQDPQFLISFYEKMQSDKGSIPDRFSAQQFSDYHSELNMSSLELGDSALYFCASSPRQDSSYNEQFFGPGTRLTVL.

This clone came up once. This chain connects TRBV13 to TRBJ2-3; D is perhaps TRBD2 (6 bases). The CDR3 sequence is 15 residues long. Germline values: CDR1 PRHDT, CDR2 FYEKMQ (reference sequence). Trimming took off 4 bases at V and 2 bases at J, with 13 bases between the two ends. Here the CDR3 reads CASSSGRSPTDTQYF. The CDR3 region has the DNA TGTGCCAGCAGCTCCGGGAGAAGCCCCACAGATACGCAGTATTTT.

J is TRBJ2-1 and V is TRBV7-8; D ambiguous. CDR1 and CDR2 (germline): SGHVS, FQNEAQ. Trimming took off 1 base at V and 1 base at J, with 8 bases between the two ends. The CDR3 spans 15 residues. The CDR3 DNA follows: TGTGCCAGCAGCTTAGACTCCTATTCCTACAATGAGCAGTTCTTC. Residues: CASSLDSYSYNEQFF.